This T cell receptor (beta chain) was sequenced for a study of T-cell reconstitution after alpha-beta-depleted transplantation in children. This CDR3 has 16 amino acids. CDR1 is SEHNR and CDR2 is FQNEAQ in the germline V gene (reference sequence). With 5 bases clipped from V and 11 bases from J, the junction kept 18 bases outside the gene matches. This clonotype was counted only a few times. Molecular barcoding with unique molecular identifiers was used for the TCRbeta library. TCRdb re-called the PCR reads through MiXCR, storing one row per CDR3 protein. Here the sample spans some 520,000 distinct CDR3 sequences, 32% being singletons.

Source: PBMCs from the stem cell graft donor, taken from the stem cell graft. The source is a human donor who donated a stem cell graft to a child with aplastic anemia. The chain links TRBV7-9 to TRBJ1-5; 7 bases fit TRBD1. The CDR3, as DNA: TGTGCCAGCAGCCACCACTCCGGGACAGTGTATGAAGCCCAGCATTTT. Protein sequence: CASSHHSGTVYEAQHF.